This T cell receptor beta chain emerged from a study of cytomegalovirus exposure and HLA in healthy donors (dated by TCRdb to about 2017). Study-level background: In an earlier analysis of 587 of the donors, around 300 Gb of sequence data and just under 120 million unique TCR beta sequences from approximately 180 million T cells were reported. To decide whether each TCR beta V gene segment behaved as functional or pseudogenic, an earlier analysis of some 570 of the donors relied on high-throughput TCR beta sequencing. The T cell repertoires of about 700 subjects were profiled by immunosequencing and related to cytomegalovirus serostatus. Every repertoire in the discovery cohort had been generated on one and the same sequencing platform. Among about 400 genotyped donors of the cohort, an average of around 220,000 unique TCR beta nucleotide sequences was sequenced per donor, of which about 20% were non-productive. In a later analysis, previously published TCR beta repertoires from roughly 710 donors were re-analyzed and high-resolution HLA genotyping was added so that TCR occurrence patterns could be studied. The study was designed to test whether signatures of past pathogen exposure could be identified by cataloging public T cell receptors. Both class I and class II loci were covered by HLA typing, at four-digit resolution. Alongside the repertoire data, information on donor age, sex, ethnicity and CMV serostatus was compiled. The later analysis used no new phenotypic data to find candidate immune exposures, relying instead on TCR beta sequences and their occurrence across donors. Among the approximately 400 genotyped donors, about 83% belonged to the genetic ancestry cluster associated with self-reported Caucasian donors. An early release covering roughly 600 HLA-typed donors comprised roughly 300 gigabases of sequencing data and 85 million to 100 million unique TCR sequences. A later genetic analysis used genome-wide SNP genotypes for about 65% of the 666 donors, treating that subset as a discovery cohort. Along with the 666-subject first cohort, a separate validation cohort of over a hundred different subjects was used. Because of strong linkage in the cohort, roughly five DR-DQ haplotypes were treated as single units for association and clustering. To predict cytomegalovirus infection status, the study combined high-throughput TCR immunosequencing, statistical association of individual TCRs with disease status, and machine learning. Typing coverage differed by locus: A, B, C, DRB1 and DQB1 were typed in about 620-630 donors, DQA1 in 500 to 550, DPA1 in roughly 590, and DPB1 in 450 to 490. The investigation overall reported the following: In a later analysis, several top co-occurrence clusters were reported to appear linked to parvovirus B19, influenza, CMV and Epstein-Barr virus. While some public TCRs were present in many individuals, most TCR sequences turned up only very rarely across donors. For the cohort, immune exposure information was limited to CMV serostatus. The earlier analysis of around 600 of the donors excluded 15 to 20 rarely observed V segments, including chromosome 9 orphons, because counts were too low. It was suggested by the authors that the approach could potentially be generalized to other disease states and immunological phenotypes. The 87-base-pair reads could not distinguish some IMGT-functional V segments, including TRBV6-2 and TRBV6-3, so those segments were excluded. A further reported finding was that TCR beta sequences accurately predicted the HLA-A and HLA-B alleles for most subjects in the first cohort. Assigning TCR associations to individual alleles was difficult when HLA alleles, especially DR and DQ, strongly co-occurred. Specific HLA alleles were associated with over 15,000 TCR beta sequences at a false discovery rate of 0.05 in a later analysis. In a later analysis, TCR association rates were found to vary across HLA loci, with the most associated TCRs seen for DRB1 alleles and the fewest for HLA-C alleles. Cytomegalovirus status was reported to be diagnosed by the classifier with high specificity and sensitivity in both the original and validation cohorts. In a later analysis, HLA-associated TCR beta chains showed more clonal expansion and lower generation probabilities than non-associated chains that were equally common. In an earlier analysis of more than 500 of the donors, most TCR beta V segments appeared in productive rearrangements about 87% or about 30% of the time, broadly matching IMGT annotations. Correlated functional status among segregating V segments might reflect linkage disequilibrium, but an unknown experimental factor could not be ruled out. In a later genetic analysis, fewer N-insertions in productive TCRs were reported among donors in an Asian-associated ancestry cluster than the roughly 710-donor mean. Because some donors lacked HLA typing at each locus, the association tests relied only on the typed subset. The study listed 164 TCR beta chains as associated with cytomegalovirus. In a later analysis, most CMV-associated TCR beta chains were found to appear HLA-restricted, with HLA associations seemingly driven largely by CMV exposure. The cohort was sequenced for TCR beta chains only, and without alpha or paired-chain data the features that could be detected were limited. An association between a missense DCLRE1C variant and V-gene and J-gene trimming of TCR beta chains was found in a later genetic analysis and replicated in an independent cohort. The sequencing pipeline was judged likely to have produced a cluster of highly shared sequence variants as a technical artifact. A few of the identified cytomegalovirus-associated TCR beta chains were confirmed in vitro to be specific for cytomegalovirus antigens. The presence/absence analyses assumed that sequencing depth was roughly uniform across donors, and that assumption may not be true.

In the case of this clone: Its antigen is unknown. There are no base qualities to consult, and no much larger clone falls within one base.

The CDR3 sequence holds 14 residues, the cysteine and phenylalanine included. The sequence is cut down to CDR3 DNA, 42 bases in frame from base 1. In the germline V gene, CDR1 corresponds to MNHEY and CDR2 to SVGAGI. From V the trimming removes 6 bases and from J it removes 7 bases, while the gene matches leave 7 bases of the junction unaccounted for. In total, about 650 healthy bone marrow donors made up the cohort. At the time of sampling, all cohort members were nominally healthy, though unrecorded immune exposures were likely present. The donor tested CMV seropositive and was one of the 289 seropositive cohort members. Every donor gave a peripheral blood sample, and the peripheral blood mononuclear cells from that sample were used for TCR beta sequencing. Genomic DNA was extracted from the blood cell samples with the Qiagen DNeasy Blood Extraction Kit. The receptor library was made with the immunoSEQ multiplex PCR assay. The multiplex PCR relied on a mix of 60 forward primers for TCR Vbeta segments and 13 reverse primers for TCR Jbeta segments. The CDR3 region of rearranged TCR beta genes was amplified from genomic DNA by a multiplex PCR assay. Amplified TCR beta libraries were sequenced as 87-base-pair reads on the Illumina HiSeq System. The paper's data handling went like this. A later analysis counted around 72 million unique TCR beta chains across the 550 to 700 repertoires, and some 11 million of these chains were shared by at least two donors. Raw reads were error-corrected and collapsed into unique sequences by a nearest-neighbor algorithm in which closely related sequences were merged to remove PCR and sequencing errors. V, D and J gene segments were assigned by aligning CDR3 sequences to IMGT reference sequences. For a sequence to be retained, a match of at least six nucleotides to both a V gene segment and a J gene segment was required. A rearrangement was called productive if the CDR3 had no stop codons and remained in frame with V and J, and every other rearrangement was called non-productive. Following IMGT convention, CDR3 was defined as the stretch from the second conserved V-encoded cysteine to the conserved J-encoded phenylalanine. The earlier analysis of a few hundred of the donors excluded sequences that lacked an unambiguous match to a single V gene segment. An earlier analysis of several hundred of the donors called V segments functional above 56.7% productive rearrangements and segregating when the between-donor standard deviation exceeded 5%. A statistical classification framework was developed to diagnose cytomegalovirus status using the catalog of TCR beta chain sequences. In a later analysis, V and J genes were assigned by comparing TCR nucleotide sequences against IMGT/GENE-DB human TR gene sequences. In a later analysis, CDR3 sequences and most-parsimonious VDJ recombination scenarios were assigned using the TCRdist pipeline. In a later analysis, every TCR beta chain was defined by the combination of its CDR3 amino acid sequence and its V-gene family, and reads without a unique V-gene family were dropped. To address suspected cross-contamination and a sequencing artifact, a later analysis removed a few hundred highly shared, low-generation-probability nucleotide sequences. In a later analysis, a clonal expansion index was calculated for each public chain from normalized within-repertoire ranks of inferred template counts. Generation probabilities in a later analysis came from a VDJ recombination model fitted to out-of-frame rearrangements, and those results were checked against IGoR. Hypergeometric tests were used in a later analysis to score TCR-TCR, TCR-HLA and TCR-CMV co-occurrence, with a repertoire-size bias correction applied to the TCR pairs. A later analysis estimated false discovery rates by permuting HLA or CMV assignments 20 times. In a later analysis, co-occurring TCRs were grouped with DBSCAN, and TCRdist sequence similarity was added when clustering was performed within HLA-allele-positive subsets. Repertoires with fewer than 30,000 or more than 120,000 public chains, plus five repertoires with anomalous nucleotide sharing, were excluded from co-occurrence clustering. This is the immuneACCESS table as TCRdb keeps it, with only in-frame sequences that have V and J called. A part of the clones is gone; compared with another copy, unresolved V genes explain less than half, and the rest is unexplained. Clone size and the V and J calls come from that table; the DNA yielded D and trimming. This sample is represented by around 150,000 clones; roughly 82% of them were singletons. The ten largest clones take up approximately 3.1% of the sample.

The specimen was PBMCs. The chain uses TRBV6-5 and TRBJ1-5, with 9 middle bases fitting TRBD1. This clonotype was obtained from a woman aged 45-65 years in good health and CMV-seropositive. The DNA sequence is TGTGCCAGCAGGGGACAGGGCGAGGAGCAGCCCCAGCATTTT. Protein translation: CASRGQGEEQPQHF.